Following are 31 T cell receptor delta chains from one sample sequenced in a study of γδ T cells in repeated Plasmodium falciparum infection. TCRdb reapplied CATT to the multiplex PCR reads. The repertoire holds some 51,000 delta-chain clones, about 2% seen once, with roughly a quarter in the top ten. Flow sorting of PBMC yielded separate Vgamma9/Vdelta2+ and Vdelta2-negative gammadelta T cell populations for bulk repertoire analysis. Sequencing was performed on gamma-delta T cells from blood. The source of these receptors is a pool of human donors (malaria-infected and uninfected, not separated).

This clone has more than one count but fewer than ten. The protein given by TCRdb reflects a much larger clone and differs at residue 2 from this DNA's translation, likely from a read error; the protein shown is the DNA's translation. The chain is built from TRDV2 and TRDJ1; TRDD3 aligns across 7 bases. The V gene's germline CDR1 is GEAIGNYY and CDR2 EKD. The CDR3 runs to 14 residues. This CDR3 reads CSCDSLGTTDKLIF. The CDR3 DNA reads TGTTCCTGTGACTCACTGGGGACTACCGATAAACTCATCTTT.

This clone occurred many times. In DNA, the CDR3 is TGTGCTCTTGGGGACACCGGCCCTCCCCTGCTTGCCACCGATAAACTCATCTTT. It yields the protein CALGDTGPPLLATDKLIF. This chain joins TRDV1 and TRDJ1; D not certain. The CDR3 is made up of 18 amino acids. The V gene's germline CDR1 is TSWWSYY and CDR2 QGS. V lost 3 bases to trimming and J lost 1 base, with 21 bases between them.

Remarks on this clone: A much more abundant neighbour one base away suggests this may be a read error. The V and J genes are TRDV1 and TRDJ1; 8 positions agree with TRDD3. Since TCRdb gives no J gene, matching the DNA to germline was used here to assign it. V trimming: 1 base; J trimming: 0 bases; junction bases outside the gene matches: 25. The CDR3 spans 23 residues. Germline V lookup: CDR1 TSWWSYY, CDR2 QGS. For the CDR3, the DNA is TGTGCTCTTGGGGAACCATCATACCTACGTGAATTATGGGGGATTTGTTACACCGATAAACTCATCTTT. It codes for CALGEPSYLRELWGICYTDKLIF.

On this clone itself: The protein in TCRdb stems from a much larger clone and differs at residue 10 from this DNA's translation, likely a read error; here the protein is translated from the DNA. The chain is built from TRAV38-2/DV8 and TRDJ1; 12 nucleotides line up with TRDD3. The J gene comes from matching the DNA to germline here; TCRdb lacks it. The germline V gene encodes CDR1 TSESDYY and CDR2 QEAYKQQN. J lost 3 bases, V lost 6 bases, and 39 bases had no gene match. The CDR3 is made up of 26 amino acids. The CDR3 nucleotides read TGTGCTTATACGGGGCCGCCCTCCACTCGGCCCCGTACTGGGGGATACCATACGACGGGTCCCGATAAACTCATCTTT. Translating it yields CAYTGPPSTRPRTGGYHTTGPDKLIF.

On this clone itself: Translating this DNA gives a protein that differs at residue 15 from the TCRdb one, which belongs to a much larger clone; a read error is likely, and the protein shown is this translation. For the CDR3, the DNA is TGTGCTTATAGTTCCCCCCTACTTGGGGGATACGCGGGCCAGATCGATAAACTCATCTTT. It codes for CAYSSPLLGGYAGQIDKLIF. The rearrangement links TRAV38-2/DV8 to TRDJ1, with 11 bases matching TRDD3. Germline matching of the DNA provided the J gene here, since TCRdb leaves it blank. There are 20 residues in the CDR3. Looked up from germline, CDR1 is TSESDYY and CDR2 is QEAYKQQN. V gave up 5 bases and J gave up 4 bases; unmatched junction bases: 22.

Turning to this clone: This likely stems from a read error, as it lies one base from a far larger clone. This sample includes further DNA sequences coding for the same CDR3. V usage is TRDV1 and J usage is TRDJ1, with 9 bases that match TRDD3. Since TCRdb gives no J gene, matching the DNA to germline was used here to assign it. The CDR3 extends over 21 amino acids. CDR1 and CDR2 (germline): TSWWSYY, QGS. The CDR3 nucleotides are TGTGCCCTTGGGGAACTAAGGTGTTGCACTGGGGGAACGGGGCGCACCGATAAACTCATCTTT. Translating gives CALGELRCCTGGTGRTDKLIF.

This clone was recorded at least ten times. A read error is likely here: a far larger clone is one base away. Additional DNA sequences in this sample encode the identical CDR3. V gene TRDV1 was called; the J gene was not; the table's D gene call, TRDD3, was not cross checked with the DNA. The CDR3 spans 20 residues. The germline V gene encodes CDR1 TSWWSYY and CDR2 QGS. CDR3 coding DNA: TGTGCTCTTGGGGACCTAAGTAGGGGGCGCTTATGGACTGGGGGATGTAGGCTCATCTTT. This codes for CALGDLSRGRLWTGGCRLIF.

Regarding this clone: TCRdb's protein for this DNA is that of a much larger clone and differs from the translation at residue 4, likely a read error; the protein shown is the DNA translation. The rearrangement links TRDV1 to TRDJ1; TRDD3 matches at 9 bases. No J gene was available from TCRdb, and it was assigned here by a germline match of the DNA. The CDR3 loop spans 27 amino acids. Germline CDR1 is TSWWSYY and CDR2 is QGS. The CDR3 here is CALREPIPTHTTNGDTLPNWYTDKLIF. CDR3 nucleotides: TGTGCTCTTAGGGAACCAATACCCACTCACACCACAAATGGGGATACGCTCCCCAACTGGTACACCGATAAACTCATCTTT.

Remarks on this clone: The amino acid sequence in TCRdb belongs to a much larger clone and departs from this DNA's translation at residue 15, likely a sequencing read error; the sequence shown is translated from the DNA. There is no J gene call, but TRAV38-2/DV8 is given as the V gene; the DNA was not used to check the table's D call, TRDD3. Germline CDR1 is TSESDYY and CDR2 is QEAYKQQN. The CDR3 covers 17 residues. CDR3 amino acids: CAFQGDGGYGGTDKFIF. The CDR3 DNA sequence: TGTGCCTTCCAGGGGGATGGGGGATACGGTGGCACCGATAAATTCATCTTT.

For this clone: The protein that TCRdb holds for this DNA derives from a much larger clone and differs from the translated DNA at residue 6, which likely indicates a read error; the protein shown here is translated from the DNA. The chain uses TRDV2 and TRDJ1; 9 nucleotides align to TRDD3. Because TCRdb records no J gene, it was assigned here through a match of the DNA to germline. The CDR3 has 16 residues. CDR1 is GEAIGNYY, CDR2 EKD, per germline. V was pared by 4 bases and J by 5 bases, with 13 bases of the junction left unmatched. The CDR3 region has the DNA TGTGCCTGTGAGAAGACGGGGGATACCCTGAAGGATAAACTCATCTTT. It is translated as CACEKTGDTLKDKLIF.

Comment on this clone: TCRdb's entry gives the protein of a much larger clone, which mismatches this DNA's translation at residue 11, likely from a read error; the protein reported here is translated from the DNA. This sequence joins TRDV2 and TRDJ3; a possible D gene is TRDD2 (5 bases). In the absence of a J gene in TCRdb, the DNA was matched to germline to assign it here. This CDR3 is 18 amino acids long. Looked up from germline, CDR1 is GEAIGNYY and CDR2 is EKD. The CDR3 loop reads CACDAISSNSRDTRQMFF. The CDR3 region has the DNA TGTGCCTGTGACGCGATATCTTCCAACTCCCGGGACACCCGACAGATGTTTTTC.

This clone was seen more than once but under ten times. TCRdb assigns this DNA the protein of a much larger clone, which departs from its translation at residue 17; this likely reflects a read error, and the protein shown comes from translating the DNA. The genes are TRDV3 and TRDJ2; 10 nucleotides agree with TRDD3. The CDR3 consists of 24 residues. The ends lost 4 bases at V and 1 base at J; junction bases unmatched: 33. Germline V gene sequence: CDR1 TVYSNPD, CDR2 GDNSRS (reference sequence). This CDR3 reads CASRNPLSYPTPYWGILLTAQLFF. DNA of the CDR3: TGTGCCTCCAGAAACCCCCTTTCCTACCCCACCCCTTACTGGGGGATCCTTTTGACAGCACAACTCTTCTTT.

Details on this clone: TCRdb records a much larger clone's protein for this DNA, with a difference at residue 6 that likely arises from a read error; the protein given is the translation of the DNA. The rearrangement joins TRDV1 to TRDJ4, with 7 nucleotides matching TRDD3. The J gene, not given by TCRdb, was assigned here from a germline match of the nucleotide sequence. This CDR3 is 20 amino acids long. Losses at the gene ends were 1 base for V and 3 bases for J; bases not matched to a gene: 23. Germline V CDR1 and CDR2: TSWWSYY, QGS. CDR3 residues: CALGEPRIYLGYASRGPLIF. CDR3 bases: TGTGCTCTTGGGGAACCAAGAATCTACCTAGGATACGCTAGTAGGGGACCCCTGATCTTT.

Worth noting for this clone: Given a far larger clone just one base away, this is likely a sequencing read error. This sample includes further DNA sequences coding for the same CDR3. V is TRDV2 and J is TRDJ1; D ambiguous. Assignment of the J gene here rests on matching the DNA to germline, because TCRdb gives none. CDR3 length: 17 residues. Between the trimmed V and J ends, which lost 7 bases and 3 bases, there was a span of 26 bases. Germline CDR1 GEAIGNYY, CDR2 EKD. The CDR3 protein is CACSLSGFTGGADKLIF. The CDR3 nucleotides read TGTGCCTGCTCCTTGTCTGGCTTCACCGGCGGGGCCGATAAACTCATCTTT.

Only a few counts were recorded for this clone. A single base is all that separates this from a far larger clone, so a read error is likely. This CDR3 is also generated by other DNA sequences in the sample. V and J are TRDV1 and TRDJ1; 13 positions agree with TRDD3. The J gene, missing from TCRdb, was assigned here through DNA to germline matching. The CDR3 runs 23 residues. Germline values: CDR1 TSWWSYY, CDR2 QGS. V dropped 3 bases and J dropped 0; count of bases not matched to a gene: 22. CDR3 in amino acids: CALGDPTPSRTGGYAGYTDKLIF. Written as DNA, the CDR3 is TGTGCTCTTGGGGACCCGACCCCATCCCGCACTGGGGGATACGCGGGGTACACCGATAAACTCATCTTT.

On this clone: TCRdb has a much larger clone's protein, which differs at residue 11 from the translation of this DNA, likely because of a read error; what is shown is the protein translated from the DNA. The chain recombines TRDV1 with TRDJ1, with D perhaps matching TRDD3 (5 bases). No J segment appears in TCRdb, so it was assigned here by matching the sequence to germline. The CDR3 contains 20 residues. Germline V gene lookup returns CDR1 TSWWSYY and CDR2 QGS. With 0 bases removed from V and 5 bases from J, the gap between germline ends came to 28 bases. CDR3 region: CALGELEVRREYRRGDKLIF. In nucleotides, the CDR3 is TGTGCTCTTGGGGAACTAGAGGTGCGTAGGGAATACAGGAGGGGAGATAAACTCATCTTT.

Of note for this clone: TCRdb's protein for this DNA is that of a much larger clone and differs from the translation at residue 14, likely a read error; the protein shown is the DNA translation. The CDR3 DNA follows: TGTGCTCTTGGGGAACACATCTACGTGAGGTGGGGGAGATTCGATAAACTCATCTTT. This translates into CALGEHIYVRWGRFDKLIF. The J gene is TRDJ1, the V gene TRDV1, with 7 bases that match TRDD3. This CDR3 region has 19 residues. Unmatched junction bases numbered 18, after V lost 1 base and J lost 4 bases. Germline values: CDR1 TSWWSYY, CDR2 QGS.

As for this clone: This DNA translates differently at residue 9 from the TCRdb protein, which is that of a much larger clone; a read error is likely, and the protein shown is the DNA's own translation. The chain uses TRDV1 and TRDJ1, with a weak D call TRDD3 (7 bases). The J gene comes from matching the DNA to germline here; TCRdb lacks it. Trimming left V 3 bases short and J 0 bases short, with 44 bases between. This CDR3 contains 26 residues. Germline CDR1 and CDR2: TSWWSYY and QGS. In DNA form, the CDR3 reads TGTGCTCTTGGGGACCTCCTACATACTACATTCAGCGGTAGGGGGATTCAGCGGATCTACACCGATAAACTCATCTTT. It is translated as CALGDLLHTTFSGRGIQRIYTDKLIF.

In this sample, this clone turned up a few times. A far larger clone lies a single base away; this is likely a read error. In the same sample, other DNA sequences code for this CDR3. The chain couples TRDV1 to TRDJ1, with 10 bases matching TRDD3. TCRdb gives no J gene; it was assigned here by matching the DNA to germline. The CDR3 has 22 residues. Germline-derived CDR1 and CDR2 are TSWWSYY and QGS. Trimming removed 5 bases from V and 3 bases from J; junction bases left unmatched: 27. CDR3 loop: CALGFKGASYRWGIPNSDKLIF. Here the CDR3 DNA reads TGTGCTCTTGGGTTTAAAGGAGCCTCCTACCGTTGGGGGATACCGAATTCCGATAAACTCATCTTT.

This clone was found a few times. The protein that TCRdb holds for this DNA derives from a much larger clone and differs from the translated DNA at residue 12, which likely indicates a read error; the protein shown here is translated from the DNA. The V call is TRDV1, the J call TRDJ1, with D perhaps given as TRDD2 or TRDD3 (5 bases each). The V gene's germline CDR1 is TSWWSYY and CDR2 QGS. V was pared by 1 base and J by 0 bases, with 30 bases between. The CDR3 length is 22 residues. DNA of the CDR3: TGTGCTCTTGGGGAACCGCCTTCTGCGTACTGGAGACCTTATCTGAACACCGATAAACTCATCTTT. Its translation: CALGEPPSAYWRPYLNTDKLIF.

This clone was observed at least ten times. The protein given by TCRdb reflects a much larger clone and differs at residue 4 from this DNA's translation, likely from a read error; the protein shown is the DNA's translation. The chain uses TRDV1 and TRDJ1; tentative D call: TRDD3 (5 bases). Trimming left V 8 bases short and J 6 bases short, with 28 bases between. CDR3 length: 17 amino acids. From germline, CDR1 is TSWWSYY and CDR2 QGS. The CDR3 DNA is TGTGCTCTTCGTCTGATCCATGACTGGCGTCGGGACCATAAACTCATCTTT. Protein product: CALRLIHDWRRDHKLIF.

This clone occurred a few times. The amino acid sequence in TCRdb belongs to a much larger clone and departs from this DNA's translation at residue 10, likely a sequencing read error; the sequence shown is translated from the DNA. The chain carries TRDV2 and TRDJ1; 8 bases line up with TRDD3. No J gene is reported in TCRdb; it was inferred here by comparing the DNA with germline. The CDR3 runs 15 residues. Germline V gene lookup returns CDR1 GEAIGNYY and CDR2 EKD. With V trimmed by 3 bases and J by 4 bases, 9 bases remained unmatched. The CDR3 nucleotides are TGTGCCTGTGACTCCCTGGGGGACAACAACGATAAACTCATCTTT. Translation gives CACDSLGDNNDKLIF.

This clone has ten or more counts. The protein that TCRdb holds for this DNA derives from a much larger clone and differs from the translated DNA at residue 9, which likely indicates a read error; the protein shown here is translated from the DNA. The chain employs TRDV1 and TRDJ1; 10 nucleotides align to TRDD3. TCRdb is silent on the J gene; assignment here came from matching the DNA to germline. The CDR3 has 23 amino acids. Trimming at V came to 4 bases and at J to 0 bases, leaving 26 bases not matched to a gene. Germline V gives CDR1 TSWWSYY, CDR2 QGS. Here the CDR3 DNA reads TGTGCTCTTGGGGCACCCTATGAATCCCTACTCTGGGGGATAGGAGCTTACACCGATAAACTCATCTTT. Translation gives CALGAPYESLLWGIGAYTDKLIF.

This clone was detected a few times. The protein TCRdb gives is from a much larger clone and does not agree with this DNA's translation at residue 6, likely a read error; the protein shown here comes from the DNA. V and J are TRDV3 and TRDJ1; D is unresolved. The J gene was not available in TCRdb and was assigned here by matching the DNA to germline segments. Germline V gene sequence: CDR1 TVYSNPD, CDR2 GDNSRS (reference sequence). The CDR3 has 17 residues. Trimming cost V 4 bases and J 0 bases, with 24 bases left between them. Written as DNA, the CDR3 is TGTGCCTCTACTTCTTTCCGGCTTCACACCCACACCGATAAACTCATCTTT. As protein: CASTSFRLHTHTDKLIF.

This clone appeared many times. This sample also contains other DNA sequences that code for the same CDR3. CDR3 sequence: CALGVLGALYTDKLIF. CDR3 in DNA: TGTGCTCTTGGAGTGTTGGGGGCTTTGTACACCGATAAACTCATCTTT. The V and J genes are TRDV1 and TRDJ1; TRDD3 is a possible D gene (6 bases). This CDR3 has 16 residues. CDR1 TSWWSYY and CDR2 QGS come from the germline V gene. The ends were cut back, 6 bases at V and 0 bases at J, with 17 bases in the middle.

Remarks on this clone: A read error is the likely source, as a far larger clone sits one nucleotide away. This sample includes further DNA sequences coding for the same CDR3. V is TRDV1 and J is TRDJ1; TRDD3 matches at 9 bases. The J gene, left out of TCRdb, was set here by checking the DNA against germline. V was clipped by 4 bases and J by 0 bases; unmatched bases: 24. Germline CDR1 reads TSWWSYY; CDR2 reads QGS. This CDR3 region has 22 residues. The CDR3 region has the DNA TGTGCTCTTGGGGCTCCTATTCACCGAGTCCCGTACTGGGGGAAGTACACCGATAAACTCATCTTT. Residues: CALGAPIHRVPYWGKYTDKLIF.

This clone was seen at least ten times. The translation of this DNA and the TCRdb protein of a much larger clone differ at residue 3, probably owing to a read error; the protein shown here is translated from the DNA. The J gene is TRDJ1, the V gene TRDV3; 11 bases are shared with TRDD3. The CDR3 is 14 residues long. Trimming cost V 5 bases and J 8 bases; bases outside gene matches: 13. Germline assignment: CDR1 TVYSNPD and CDR2 GDNSRS (reference sequence). The CDR3 sequence is CATYYWGIGPKLIF. DNA for the CDR3: TGTGCCACCTATTACTGGGGGATAGGGCCAAAACTCATCTTT.

V gene TRDV2 combines with J gene TRDJ1, with TRDD3 matching 11 bases. J was trimmed by 3 bases and V by 4 bases; bases with no gene match: 12. Germline CDR1 reads GEAIGNYY; CDR2 reads EKD. This CDR3 is 17 amino acids long. CDR3: CACETLGDTWSADKLIF. CDR3 sequence (DNA): TGTGCCTGTGAGACCCTGGGGGATACTTGGTCGGCCGATAAACTCATCTTT.

This clone appeared a few times. This probably arose from a read error, given a far larger clone one base away. Other DNA sequences in the same sample also yield this CDR3. The chain carries TRDV1 and TRDJ1; 8 positions agree with TRDD3. Here the J gene came from matching the DNA to germline, since TCRdb omits it. Germline-derived CDR1 and CDR2 are TSWWSYY and QGS. The V gene end was trimmed by 0 bases and the J gene end by 0 bases; junction bases not matched to a gene: 18. This CDR3 is 21 amino acids long. The CDR3 sequence: CALGELVGSPRWGYHTDKLIF. CDR3 sequence (DNA): TGTGCTCTTGGGGAACTAGTGGGTTCTCCTAGGTGGGGATACCACACCGATAAACTCATCTTT.

This clone has only a few counts. The protein in TCRdb stems from a much larger clone and differs at residue 16 from this DNA's translation, likely a read error; here the protein is translated from the DNA. This chain connects TRDV1 to TRDJ1, with 9 positions matching TRDD2. The J gene, not given by TCRdb, was assigned here from a germline match of the nucleotide sequence. Germline lookup yields CDR1 TSWWSYY and CDR2 QGS. The CDR3 runs 20 residues. DNA of the CDR3: TGTGCTCTTGGGACCCCCTCCTTCCTACGCCGGCTGGGGAACACCAATAAACTCATCTTT. Amino acid sequence: CALGTPSFLRRLGNTNKLIF.

As concerns this clone: The translation of this DNA and the TCRdb protein of a much larger clone differ at residue 8, probably owing to a read error; the protein shown here is translated from the DNA. This sequence joins TRDV3 and TRDJ1, with 9 bases identical to TRDD3. Germline CDR1 and CDR2: TVYSNPD and GDNSRS (reference sequence). V was pared by 2 bases and J by 0 bases, with 10 bases of the junction left unmatched. The CDR3 runs 16 residues. Written as DNA, the CDR3 is TGTGCCTTTGATTACTGGGGGACAGCGTACACCGATAAACTCATCTTT. Residues: CAFDYWGTAYTDKLIF.